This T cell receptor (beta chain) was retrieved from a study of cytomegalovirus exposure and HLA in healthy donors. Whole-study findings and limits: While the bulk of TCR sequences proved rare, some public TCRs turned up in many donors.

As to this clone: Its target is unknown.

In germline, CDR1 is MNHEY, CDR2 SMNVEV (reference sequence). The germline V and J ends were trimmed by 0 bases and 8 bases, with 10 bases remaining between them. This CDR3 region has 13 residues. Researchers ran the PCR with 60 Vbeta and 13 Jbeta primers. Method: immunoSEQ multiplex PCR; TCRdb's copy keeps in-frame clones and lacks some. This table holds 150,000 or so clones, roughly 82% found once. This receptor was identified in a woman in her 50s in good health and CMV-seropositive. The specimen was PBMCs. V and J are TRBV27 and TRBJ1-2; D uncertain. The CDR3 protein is CASSLSGSWGYTF. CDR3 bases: TGTGCCAGCAGTTTATCGGGCAGTTGGGGCTACACCTTC.